What follows is one TCR beta chain and its context. cDNA came from around 0.5 to 1 ug RNA primed by random hexamers. One entry per CDR3 protein results from TCRdb running MiXCR on the immunoSEQ multiplex PCR reads. The sample lists 92,000 or so distinct CDR3 sequences; roughly 95% were seen once. This sample was included in a study of CD8 T cells in Susac syndrome. V was shortened by 3 bases and J by 3 bases, with 10 bases between the two germline ends. Per germline, CDR1 GTSNPN and CDR2 SVGIG (reference sequence). The CDR3 consists of 13 residues. The J gene is TRBJ2-3, the V gene TRBV30, with unresolved D. The clonotype originates from a human donor with Susac syndrome. Sequencing input: CD8+ T cells from PBMCs. CDR3 protein: CAWSGQLTDTQYF. The CDR3 coding sequence is TGTGCCTGGAGCGGCCAGTTAACAGATACGCAGTATTTT. Full variable domain (rest looked up from reference TRBV30 and TRBJ2-3): SQTIHQWPATLVQPVGSPLSLECTVEGTSNPNLYWYRQAAGRGLQLLFYSVGIGQISSEVPQNLSASRPQDRQFILSSKKLLLSDSGFYLCAWSGQLTDTQYFGPGTRLTVL.